The clone carrying this T cell receptor beta chain was seen only once. The target antigen is unknown. The CDR3 runs 14 residues. Germline CDR1 is SGHTA and CDR2 is FQGTGA. Trimming shortened V by 5 bases and J by 0 bases, and 8 bases separated the two germline ends. The data stem from a study of T cell repertoires and HLA-DP antigens. As for the study in general: Donor ages ranged from 18-to-29 to 60-to-69; a couple of men, one woman.

Repertoires were generated with immunoSEQ multiplex PCR, while TCRdb's copy carries only in-frame clones and drops some. The data contain more than 90,000 clones, 92% of them singletons. This TCR came from a woman aged 18-30 years in good health and CMV-seronegative. V gene TRBV7-3 combines with J gene TRBJ2-1; D is possibly TRBD1 or TRBD2 (6 bases each). Sequencing was done on a sample of CD4+ T cells from PBMCs. CDR3 nucleotides: TGTGCCAGCAGCCCGGGGGCCTCCTACAATGAGCAGTTCTTC. The encoded protein is CASSPGASYNEQFF.